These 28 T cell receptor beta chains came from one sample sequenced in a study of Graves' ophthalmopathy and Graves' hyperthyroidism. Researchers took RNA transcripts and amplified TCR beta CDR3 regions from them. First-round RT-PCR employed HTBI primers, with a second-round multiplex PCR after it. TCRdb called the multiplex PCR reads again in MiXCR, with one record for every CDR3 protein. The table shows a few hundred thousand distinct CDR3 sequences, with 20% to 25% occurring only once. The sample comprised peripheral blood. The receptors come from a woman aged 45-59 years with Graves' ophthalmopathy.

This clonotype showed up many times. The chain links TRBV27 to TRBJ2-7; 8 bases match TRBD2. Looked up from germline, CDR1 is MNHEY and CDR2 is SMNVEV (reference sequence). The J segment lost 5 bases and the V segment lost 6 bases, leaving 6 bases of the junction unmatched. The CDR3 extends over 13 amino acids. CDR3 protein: CASSISGGNEQYF. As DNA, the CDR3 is TGTGCCAGCAGCATAAGCGGGGGCAACGAGCAGTACTTC.

CDR3: CASSRGGLAGGPADTQYF. The CDR3 DNA sequence: TGCGCCAGCAGCCGAGGTGGACTAGCGGGAGGGCCAGCAGATACGCAGTATTTT. V usage is TRBV4-1 and J usage is TRBJ2-3; TRBD2 agrees at 15 bases. The CDR3 is made up of 18 amino acids. The germline gives CDR1 MGHRA, CDR2 YSYEKL. After removal of 4 bases from V and 4 bases from J, the junction contained 9 bases not matched to a gene.

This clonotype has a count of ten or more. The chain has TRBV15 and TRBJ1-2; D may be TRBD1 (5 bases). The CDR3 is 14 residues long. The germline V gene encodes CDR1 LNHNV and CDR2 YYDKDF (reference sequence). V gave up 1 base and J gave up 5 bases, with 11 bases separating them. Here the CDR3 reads CATSRGGRVYGYTF. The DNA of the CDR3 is TGTGCCACCAGCAGAGGGGGCAGAGTTTATGGCTACACCTTC.

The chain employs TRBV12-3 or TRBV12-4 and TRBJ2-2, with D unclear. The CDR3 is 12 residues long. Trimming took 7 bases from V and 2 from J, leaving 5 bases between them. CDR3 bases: TGTGCCAGCAACCTTAACACCGGGGAGCTGTTTTTT. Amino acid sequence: CASNLNTGELFF.

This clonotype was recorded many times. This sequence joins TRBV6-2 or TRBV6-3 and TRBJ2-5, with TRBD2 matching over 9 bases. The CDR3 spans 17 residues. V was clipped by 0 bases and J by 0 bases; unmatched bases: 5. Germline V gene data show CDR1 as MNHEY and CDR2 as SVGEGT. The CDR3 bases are TGTGCCAGCAGTTACTCGAATCTAGCGGGATACCAAGAGACCCAGTACTTC. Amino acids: CASSYSNLAGYQETQYF.

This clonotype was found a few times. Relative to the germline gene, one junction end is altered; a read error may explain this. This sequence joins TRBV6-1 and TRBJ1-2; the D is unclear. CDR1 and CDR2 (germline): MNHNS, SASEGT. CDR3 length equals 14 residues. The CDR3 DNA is TGTGCCAGCAGTGAAGTAGGCAGCAACTATGGCTACATCTTC. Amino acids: CASSEVGSNYGYIF.

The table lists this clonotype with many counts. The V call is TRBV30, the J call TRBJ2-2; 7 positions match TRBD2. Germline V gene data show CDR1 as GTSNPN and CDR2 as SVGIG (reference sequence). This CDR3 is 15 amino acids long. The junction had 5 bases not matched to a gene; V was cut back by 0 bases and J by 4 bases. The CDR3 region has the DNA TGTGCCTGGAGTGTAGTGGCGGGAGCCACCGGGGAGCTGTTTTTT. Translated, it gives CAWSVVAGATGELFF. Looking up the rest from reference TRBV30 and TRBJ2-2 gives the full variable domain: SQTIHQWPATLVQPVGSPLSLECTVEGTSNPNLYWYRQAAGRGLQLLFYSVGIGQISSEVPQNLSASRPQDRQFILSSKKLLLSDSGFYLCAWSVVAGATGELFFGEGSRLTVL.

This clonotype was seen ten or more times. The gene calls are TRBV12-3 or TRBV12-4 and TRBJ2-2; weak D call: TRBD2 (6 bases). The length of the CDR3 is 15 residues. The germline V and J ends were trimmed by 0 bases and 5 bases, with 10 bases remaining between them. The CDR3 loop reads CASSLAGGRTGELFF. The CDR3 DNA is TGTGCCAGCAGTTTAGCGGGAGGACGAACCGGGGAGCTGTTTTTT.

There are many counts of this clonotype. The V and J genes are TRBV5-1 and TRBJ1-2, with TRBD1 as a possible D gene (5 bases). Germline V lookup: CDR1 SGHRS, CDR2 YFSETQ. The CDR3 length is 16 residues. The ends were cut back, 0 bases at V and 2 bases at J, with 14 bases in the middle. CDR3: CASSLGPRAGNYGYTF. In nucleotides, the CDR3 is TGCGCCAGCAGCTTGGGCCCCCGGGCAGGGAACTATGGCTACACCTTC.

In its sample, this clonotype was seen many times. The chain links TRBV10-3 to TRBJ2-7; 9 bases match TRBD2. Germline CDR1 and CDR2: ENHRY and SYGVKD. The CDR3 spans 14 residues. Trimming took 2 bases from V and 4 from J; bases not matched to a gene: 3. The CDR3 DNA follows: TGTGCCATCAGTGAGAGACTAGCGGTGTACGAGCAGTACTTC. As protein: CAISERLAVYEQYF.

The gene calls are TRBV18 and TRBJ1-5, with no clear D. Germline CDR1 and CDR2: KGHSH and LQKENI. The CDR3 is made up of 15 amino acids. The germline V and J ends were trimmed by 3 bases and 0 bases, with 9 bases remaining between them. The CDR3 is CASSPDGFSNQPQHF. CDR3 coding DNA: TGTGCCAGCTCACCGGACGGGTTTAGCAATCAGCCCCAGCATTTT.

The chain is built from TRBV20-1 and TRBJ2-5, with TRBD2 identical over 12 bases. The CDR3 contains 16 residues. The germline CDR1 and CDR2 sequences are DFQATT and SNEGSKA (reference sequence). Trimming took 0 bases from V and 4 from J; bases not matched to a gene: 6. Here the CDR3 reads CSARDLLAGGGETQYF. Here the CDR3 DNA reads TGCAGTGCTAGAGATCTACTAGCGGGAGGTGGAGAGACCCAGTACTTC.

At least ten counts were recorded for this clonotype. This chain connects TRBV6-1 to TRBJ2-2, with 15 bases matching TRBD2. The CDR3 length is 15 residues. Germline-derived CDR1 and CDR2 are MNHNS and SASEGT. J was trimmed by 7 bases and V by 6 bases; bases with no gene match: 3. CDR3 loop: CASRGTSGRNGELFF. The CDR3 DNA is TGTGCCAGCAGGGGGACTAGCGGGAGGAACGGGGAGCTGTTTTTT.

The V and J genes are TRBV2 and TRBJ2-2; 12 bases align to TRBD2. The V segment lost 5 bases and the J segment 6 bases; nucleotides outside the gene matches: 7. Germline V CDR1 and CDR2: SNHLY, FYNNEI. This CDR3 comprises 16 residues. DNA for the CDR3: TGTGCCAGCAGTCTCCGGACTAGCGGGACATCCGGGGAGCTGTTTTTT. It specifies CASSLRTSGTSGELFF.

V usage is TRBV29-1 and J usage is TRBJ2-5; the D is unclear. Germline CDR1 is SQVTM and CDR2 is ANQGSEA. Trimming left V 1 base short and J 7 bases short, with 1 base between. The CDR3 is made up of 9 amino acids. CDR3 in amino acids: CSVEGTQYF. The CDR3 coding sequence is TGCAGCGTTGAAGGGACCCAGTACTTC.

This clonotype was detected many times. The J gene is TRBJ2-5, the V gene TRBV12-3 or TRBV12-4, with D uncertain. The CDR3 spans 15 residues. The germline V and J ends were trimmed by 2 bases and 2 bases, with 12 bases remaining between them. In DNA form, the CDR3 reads TGTGCCAGCAGTTTATCAAGTCAAGGGCAAGAGACCCAGTACTTC. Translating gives CASSLSSQGQETQYF.

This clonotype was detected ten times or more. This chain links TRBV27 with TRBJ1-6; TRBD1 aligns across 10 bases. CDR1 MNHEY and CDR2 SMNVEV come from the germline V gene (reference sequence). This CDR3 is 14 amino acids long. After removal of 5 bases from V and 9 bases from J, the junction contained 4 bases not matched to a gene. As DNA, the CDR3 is TGTGCCAGCAGTAGGACAGGGGGAACTTCACCCCTCCACTTT. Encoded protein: CASSRTGGTSPLHF.

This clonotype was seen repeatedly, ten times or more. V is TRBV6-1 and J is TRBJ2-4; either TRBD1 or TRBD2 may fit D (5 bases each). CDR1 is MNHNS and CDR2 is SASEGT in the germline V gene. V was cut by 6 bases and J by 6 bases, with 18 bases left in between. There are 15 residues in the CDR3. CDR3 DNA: TGTGCCAGCAGCCCGACCGGAGATGGGGGAAACATTCAGTACTTC. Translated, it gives CASSPTGDGGNIQYF.

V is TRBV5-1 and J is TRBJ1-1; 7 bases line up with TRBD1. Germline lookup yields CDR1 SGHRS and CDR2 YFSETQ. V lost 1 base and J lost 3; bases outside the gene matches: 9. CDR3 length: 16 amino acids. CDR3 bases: TGCGCCAGCAGCTTGACAGGGGTCTGGGCAGACACTGAAGCTTTCTTT. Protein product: CASSLTGVWADTEAFF.

CDR3 DNA sequence: TGTGCCAGCACTAAACCCGACGGGGAGGCCTACGAGCAGTACTTC. It is translated as CASTKPDGEAYEQYF. The V and J genes are TRBV6-1 and TRBJ2-7; possible D gene TRBD2, 6 bases. Between the trimmed V and J ends, which lost 7 bases and 2 bases, there was a span of 18 bases. This CDR3 has 15 residues. Germline values: CDR1 MNHNS, CDR2 SASEGT.

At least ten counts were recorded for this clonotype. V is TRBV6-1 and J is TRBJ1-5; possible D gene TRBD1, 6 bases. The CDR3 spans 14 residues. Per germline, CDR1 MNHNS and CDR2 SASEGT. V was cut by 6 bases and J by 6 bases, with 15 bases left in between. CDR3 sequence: CASSSGQLLQPQHF. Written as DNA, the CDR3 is TGTGCCAGCAGCTCCGGACAGCTCCTTCAGCCCCAGCATTTT.

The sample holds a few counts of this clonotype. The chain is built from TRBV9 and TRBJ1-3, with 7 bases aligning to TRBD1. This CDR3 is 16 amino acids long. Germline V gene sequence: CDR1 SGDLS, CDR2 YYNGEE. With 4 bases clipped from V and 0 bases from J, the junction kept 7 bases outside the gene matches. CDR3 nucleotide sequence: TGTGCCAGCAGCTATAACAGGGGCGACTCTGGAAACACCATATATTTT. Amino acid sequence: CASSYNRGDSGNTIYF.

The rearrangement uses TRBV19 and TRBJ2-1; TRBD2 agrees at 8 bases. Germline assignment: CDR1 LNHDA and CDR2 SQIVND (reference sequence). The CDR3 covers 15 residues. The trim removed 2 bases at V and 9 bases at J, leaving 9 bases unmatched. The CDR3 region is CASSIQAGVVGEQFF. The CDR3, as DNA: TGTGCCAGTAGTATACAAGCGGGAGTGGTGGGTGAGCAGTTCTTC.

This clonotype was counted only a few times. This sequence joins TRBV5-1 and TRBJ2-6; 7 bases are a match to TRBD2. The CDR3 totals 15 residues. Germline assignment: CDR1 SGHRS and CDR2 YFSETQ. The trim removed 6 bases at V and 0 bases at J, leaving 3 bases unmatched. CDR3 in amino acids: CASKTSTSGANVLTF. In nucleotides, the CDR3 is TGCGCCAGCAAGACTAGCACCTCTGGGGCCAACGTCCTGACTTTC. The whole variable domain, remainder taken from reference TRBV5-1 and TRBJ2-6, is KAGVTQTPRYLIKTRGQQVTLSCSPISGHRSVSWYQQTPGQGLQFLFEYFSETQRNKGNFPGRFSGRQFSNSRSEMNVSTLELGDSALYLCASKTSTSGANVLTFGAGSRLTVL.

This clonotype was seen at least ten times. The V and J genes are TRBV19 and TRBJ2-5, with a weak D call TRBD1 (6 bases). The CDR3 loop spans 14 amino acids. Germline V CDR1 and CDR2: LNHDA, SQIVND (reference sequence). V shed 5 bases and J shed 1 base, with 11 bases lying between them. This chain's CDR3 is CASSVDSFQETQYF. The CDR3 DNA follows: TGTGCCAGTAGTGTGGACAGTTTCCAAGAGACCCAGTACTTC.

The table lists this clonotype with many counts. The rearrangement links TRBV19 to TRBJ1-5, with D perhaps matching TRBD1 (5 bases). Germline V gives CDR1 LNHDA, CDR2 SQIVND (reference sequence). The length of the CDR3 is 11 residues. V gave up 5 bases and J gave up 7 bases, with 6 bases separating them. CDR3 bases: TGTGCCAGTAGTCGGGGCCAGCCCCAGCATTTT. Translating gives CASSRGQPQHF.

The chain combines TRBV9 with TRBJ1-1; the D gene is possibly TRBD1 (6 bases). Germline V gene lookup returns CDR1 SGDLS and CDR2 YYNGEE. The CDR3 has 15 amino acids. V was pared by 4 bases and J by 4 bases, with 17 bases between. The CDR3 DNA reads TGTGCCAGCAGCCAAGAGGGGGGGGAGGTCACTGAAGCTTTCTTT. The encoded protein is CASSQEGGEVTEAFF.

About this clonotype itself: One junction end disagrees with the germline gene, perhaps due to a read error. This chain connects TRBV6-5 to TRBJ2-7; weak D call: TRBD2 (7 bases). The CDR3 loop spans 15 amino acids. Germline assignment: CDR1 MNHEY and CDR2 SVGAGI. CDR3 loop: CASSYARGASYEQCF. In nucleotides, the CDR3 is TGTGCCAGCAGTTACGCTCGGGGGGCCTCCTACGAGCAGTGCTTC.